Shown below are 12 T cell receptor beta chains from a single sample sequenced in a study of tumor-infiltrating lymphocytes in oesophageal squamous cell carcinoma. TCRdb re-analysed the PCR reads in MiXCR, keeping a single row per CDR3 protein. The sample includes fewer than 20,000 distinct CDR3 sequences, 42% seen only once; the top ten take around a sixth. Sequenced material: normal esophageal tissue next to the tumor. These receptors were taken from a female donor with esophageal squamous cell carcinoma.

This clonotype has ten or more counts. The V gene is TRBV27, the J gene TRBJ2-3; possibly TRBD1 for D (5 bases). The germline V gene has CDR1 MNHEY and CDR2 SMNVEV (reference sequence). V was cut by 4 bases and J by 7 bases, with 9 bases left in between. The CDR3 has 12 residues. The CDR3 sequence is CASSSRQNTQYF. CDR3 DNA: TGTGCCAGCAGTTCCCGACAGAATACGCAGTATTTT.

The rearrangement links TRBV12-3 or TRBV12-4 to TRBJ2-3, with 9 bases fitting TRBD1. The J call may be wrong; the DNA end is better matched by TRBJ2-2. The CDR3 spans 15 residues. CDR3: CASSKGQGNPGELFF. The CDR3 DNA reads as TGTGCCAGCAGTAAGGGACAGGGTAATCCCGGGGAGCTGTTTTTT.

The sample holds one count of this clonotype. The genes are TRBV7-8 and TRBJ2-3; TRBD2 is a possible D gene (5 bases). Germline V lookup: CDR1 SGHVS, CDR2 FQNEAQ. CDR3 length: 15 residues. The V end was cut by 5 bases, the J end by 11 bases, with 23 bases between. For the CDR3, the DNA is TGTGCCAGCAGCCCAAGGAGGACGGGTCCGTACGAGCAGTATTTT. Encoded protein: CASSPRRTGPYEQYF.

The rearrangement joins TRBV5-1 to TRBJ2-7; tentatively, D is TRBD1 or TRBD2 (6 bases each). The CDR3 length is 13 residues. The V and J ends lost 3 bases and 13 bases respectively, with 20 bases between them. Germline V CDR1 and CDR2: SGHRS, YFSETQ. CDR3 DNA sequence: TGCGCCAGCAGCTGGGGGGCAGGGGAGAATTACTACTTC. As protein: CASSWGAGENYYF.

This clonotype was counted between two and nine times. V is TRBV6-1 and J is TRBJ2-4; the D gene could be TRBD1 or TRBD2 (5 bases each). The DNA end is a closer match to TRBJ2-7, so the J assignment may be wrong. The CDR3 spans 16 residues. Germline V gene data show CDR1 as MNHNS and CDR2 as SASEGT. As DNA, the CDR3 is TGTGCCAGCAGGGCTCTGGGGGACGGGAATCCCTACGAGCAGTACTTC. Amino acid sequence: CASRALGDGNPYEQYF.

The chain has TRBV7-2 and TRBJ2-5, with 11 bases aligning to TRBD2. CDR1 and CDR2 from the germline V gene are SGHTA and FQGNSA. This CDR3 is built from 15 residues. Germline trimming cut 0 bases from V and 4 bases from J; bases unmatched to any gene: 1. The CDR3 DNA follows: TGTGCCAGCAGCTTAGCAACTAGCGGGGGAGAGACCCAGTACTTC. Amino acids: CASSLATSGGETQYF.

This clonotype has ten or more counts. The chain joins TRBV4-2 to TRBJ2-1; TRBD1 agrees at 8 bases. Germline V gene data show CDR1 as LGHNA and CDR2 as YNFKEQ. This CDR3 spans 15 amino acids. V dropped 3 bases and J dropped 2; count of bases not matched to a gene: 3. The CDR3 region is CASSHGQGPYNEQFF. CDR3 nucleotides: TGTGCCAGCAGCCACGGACAGGGACCCTACAATGAGCAGTTCTTC.

The chain couples TRBV11-2 to TRBJ2-5; 13 bases agree with TRBD2. V dropped 5 bases and J dropped 11; count of bases not matched to a gene: 14. This CDR3 has 16 residues. The germline V gene has CDR1 SGHAT and CDR2 FQNNGV. Here the CDR3 DNA reads TGTGCCAGCAGCCTTCTACTAGCGGGAGGGTTCTATGAGCAGTACTTC. It yields the protein CASSLLLAGGFYEQYF. Using reference TRBV11-2 and TRBJ2-5 for the parts outside the CDR3, the full variable domain is EAGVAQSPRYKIIEKRQSVAFWCNPISGHATLYWYQQILGQGPKLLIQFQNNGVVDDSQLPKDRFSAERLKGVDSTLKIQPAKLEDSAVYLCASSLLLAGGFYEQYFGPGTRLLVL.

This clonotype was seen more than once but under ten times. The chain employs TRBV7-3 and TRBJ2-3; tentatively, D is TRBD2 (5 bases). With the DNA end fitting TRBJ2-7 better, the J assignment may be wrong. CDR3 length equals 16 residues. Germline values: CDR1 SGHTA, CDR2 FQGTGA. Written as DNA, the CDR3 is TGTGCCAGCAGCTTAAGAGCTAGCAAGGGTTGGGATGAGCAGTACTTC. Translated, it gives CASSLRASKGWDEQYF.

J is TRBJ2-1 and V is TRBV7-2, with D possibly being TRBD2 (6 bases). The assigned J gene may be wrong: the sequence end matches TRBJ2-7 better. The CDR3 totals 13 residues. In germline, CDR1 is SGHTA, CDR2 FQGNSA. The CDR3 loop is CASSFDGRREQYF. CDR3 DNA: TGTGCCAGCAGTTTTGACGGGAGACGCGAGCAGTACTTC.

The V and J genes are TRBV7-2 and TRBJ2-5, with D unresolved. The assigned J gene may be wrong: the sequence end matches TRBJ2-1 better. Germline loops: CDR1 SGHTA, CDR2 FQGNSA. The CDR3 has 13 residues. The CDR3 spells CASSSRTGLEQFF. In DNA, the CDR3 is TGTGCCAGCAGCTCCCGGACCGGGCTCGAGCAGTTCTTC.

As to this clonotype: The CDR3 does not end in the conserved phenylalanine or tryptophan, so this is likely a read error. Because the CDR3's place on the DNA is in doubt, the DNA is left out and the CDR3 is given as listed by TCRdb. The J gene is TRBJ2-7, the V gene TRBV12-3 or TRBV12-4; TRBD1, the D gene given by the table, was not confirmed from the DNA. The CDR3 length equals 14 residues, ends included. CDR3 region: CASSSGQTAPYFGN.